These 5 T cell receptor beta chains were sequenced from one sample in a study of T cells in women clearing cervical HPV infection. Only in-frame clones appear in the TCRdb table, and some are missing; sequencing was by immunoSEQ multiplex PCR. This sample's table reports over 35,000 clones. The sequencing sample was made of blood buffy coat. The receptors shown here come from a woman between 18 and 70 years old with a cervical HPV16 infection that either progressed to CIN3+ or cleared (not recorded which).

On this clone itself: From the germline J gene comes the end of the CDR3, since the read stops 3 residues before it. The genes are TRBV30 and TRBJ2-3, with a tentative D call TRBD1 (6 bases). CDR1 and CDR2 from the germline V gene are GTSNPN and SVGIG (reference sequence). Trimming removed 4 bases at V and 6 bases at J, with 14 bases between. The CDR3 totals 13 residues. Incomplete CDR3 DNA: TGTGCCTGGAAACAGGGAAGGGGGGATACG. Protein sequence: CAWKQGRGDT. The CDR3 in full is CAWKQGRGDTQYF.

The sequenced part of the CDR3 DNA is TGCAGTGCGTACGGGGGGGCCAAAAACATT. This translates into CSAYGGAKNI. The CDR3 in its entirety is CSAYGGAKNIQYF. The J gene is TRBJ2-4, the V gene TRBV20-1, with TRBD2 identical over 7 bases. Read coverage stops 3 residues before the CDR3 terminus; the germline J gene supplies the remainder. Trimming cost V 6 bases and J 1 base; bases outside gene matches: 3. CDR3 length: 13 amino acids. CDR1 DFQATT and CDR2 SNEGSKA come from the germline V gene (reference sequence).

Comments on this clone: The read ends 3 residues shy of where the CDR3 ends; the end is completed using the germline J gene. The chain combines TRBV20-1 with TRBJ2-3; TRBD1 matches 8 bases. Germline trimming cut 1 base from V and 4 bases from J; bases unmatched to any gene: 4. There are 14 residues in the CDR3. Per the germline V gene, CDR1 is DFQATT and CDR2 is SNEGSKA (reference sequence). The sequenced CDR3 bases are TGCAGTGCTAGAGTTGGGACAGGCCCAGATACG. Translated, it gives CSARVGTGPDT. In full, the CDR3 is CSARVGTGPDTQYF.

Concerning this clone itself: A junction boundary mismatches the germline segment, possibly from a read error. The read terminates 3 residues before the CDR3 end, so the remaining end is supplied by the germline J gene. This sequence joins TRBV2 and TRBJ2-5; D possibly corresponds to TRBD2 (6 bases). Germline lookup yields CDR1 SNHLY and CDR2 FYNNEI. The CDR3 is 13 amino acids. CDR3 DNA, as far as it was read: TGTGTCAGCAGTGCGGGGTCCCAAGAGACC. It is translated as CVSSAGSQET. The full CDR3 sequence reads CVSSAGSQETQYF.

As regards this clone: With the read ending 3 residues before the CDR3 end, the germline J gene is used to fill in that end. The chain uses TRBV20-1 and TRBJ2-3, with D perhaps matching TRBD2 (6 bases). The CDR3 has 15 residues. Germline V lookup: CDR1 DFQATT, CDR2 SNEGSKA (reference sequence). The V and J ends lost 0 bases and 2 bases respectively, with 12 bases between them. The CDR3 protein is CSARDLAPITDTQYF. Incomplete CDR3 DNA: TGCAGTGCTAGAGATCTAGCGCCAATCACAGATACG.